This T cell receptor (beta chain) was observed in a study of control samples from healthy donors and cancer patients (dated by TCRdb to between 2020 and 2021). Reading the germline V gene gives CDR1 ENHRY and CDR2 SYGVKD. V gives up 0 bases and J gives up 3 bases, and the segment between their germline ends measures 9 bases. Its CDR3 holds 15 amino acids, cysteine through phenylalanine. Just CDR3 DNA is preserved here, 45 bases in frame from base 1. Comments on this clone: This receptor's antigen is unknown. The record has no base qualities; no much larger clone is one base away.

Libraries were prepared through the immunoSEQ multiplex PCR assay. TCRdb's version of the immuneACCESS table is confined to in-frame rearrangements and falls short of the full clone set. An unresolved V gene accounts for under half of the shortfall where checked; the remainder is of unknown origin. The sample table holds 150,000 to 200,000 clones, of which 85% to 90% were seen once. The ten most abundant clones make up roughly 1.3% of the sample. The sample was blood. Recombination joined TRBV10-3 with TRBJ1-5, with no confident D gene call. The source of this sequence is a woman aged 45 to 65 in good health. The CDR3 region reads CAISESERFNQPQHF. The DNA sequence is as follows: TGTGCCATCAGTGAGTCGGAGAGGTTCAATCAGCCCCAGCATTTT.